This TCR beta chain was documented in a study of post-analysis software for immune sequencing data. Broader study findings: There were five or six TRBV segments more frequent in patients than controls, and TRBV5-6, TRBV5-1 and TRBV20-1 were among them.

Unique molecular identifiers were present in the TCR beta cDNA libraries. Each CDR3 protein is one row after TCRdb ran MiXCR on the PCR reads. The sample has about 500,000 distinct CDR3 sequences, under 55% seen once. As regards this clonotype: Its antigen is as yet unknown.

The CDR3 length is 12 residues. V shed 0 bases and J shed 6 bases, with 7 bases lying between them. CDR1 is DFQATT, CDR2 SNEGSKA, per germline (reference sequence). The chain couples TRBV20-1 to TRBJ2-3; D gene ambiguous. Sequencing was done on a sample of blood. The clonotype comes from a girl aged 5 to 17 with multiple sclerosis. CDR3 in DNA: TGCAGTGCTAGAGAAGATCAGGATACGCAGTATTTT. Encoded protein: CSAREDQDTQYF.